The rows below give T cell receptor beta chains drawn from one sample of a study of T-cell memory formation after mild COVID-19. TCRdb called the 5' RACE reads again in MiXCR, with one record for every CDR3 protein. The sample comprises a few hundred thousand distinct CDR3 sequences, around 21% of which are singletons, and roughly an eighth rests with the top ten. The sequenced material came from PBMCs or a T cell subset sorted from them (not recorded which). The receptors derive from an adult woman who had mild COVID-19 (a few samples of this study predate the infection). Cell type and time point are not known. Each CDR3 is given with its conserved first and last residue. The size of a clone is reported for some rows only, either as once, few or many, or as a class for expanded clones.

size: NA; length: 16; J: TRBJ1-1; V: TRBV28; CDR3: CAILTGQGRSNTEAFF
size: NA; length: 17; J: TRBJ2-2; V: TRBV14; CDR3: CASSQDLGSGSGGELFF
size: once; length: 12; J: TRBJ2-7; V: TRBV24-1; CDR3: CATSDLYSEQYF
size: many; length: 11; J: TRBJ1-1; V: TRBV20-1; CDR3: CSATQGVEAFF
size: NA; length: 18; J: TRBJ2-6; V: TRBV30; CDR3: CAWSSRWGKGSGANVLTF
size: few; length: 11; J: TRBJ1-1; V: TRBV7-9; CDR3: CASSLWGEAFF
size: few; length: 14; J: TRBJ2-2; V: TRBV12-3/TRBV12-4; CDR3: CASSLAKSTGELFF
size: NA; length: 13; J: TRBJ1-1; V: TRBV7-9; CDR3: CASSLPGGDEAFF
size: NA; length: 15; J: TRBJ2-2; V: TRBV7-6; CDR3: CASSSSGGITGELFF
size: few; length: 14; J: TRBJ2-1; V: TRBV4-2; CDR3: CASSQLDLDLEQFF
size: few; length: 16; J: TRBJ2-3; V: TRBV28; CDR3: CASSLSGGGSTDTQYF
size: NA; length: 13; J: TRBJ1-1; V: TRBV7-6; CDR3: CASSLERTGDAFF
size: NA; length: 16; J: TRBJ1-2; V: TRBV29-1; CDR3: CSVEDRGVASNYGYTF
size: NA; length: 17; J: TRBJ2-3; V: TRBV20-1; CDR3: CSASPATRLAGGDTQYF
size: NA; length: 14; J: TRBJ1-5; V: TRBV27; CDR3: CASSFRQRDQPQHF
size: NA; length: 13; J: TRBJ1-1; V: TRBV28; CDR3: CASSDQGFPEAFF
size: NA; length: 16; J: TRBJ2-3; V: TRBV5-6; CDR3: CASTTRLDRHTDTQYF
size: NA; length: 12; J: TRBJ1-2; V: TRBV12-3/TRBV12-4; CDR3: CASSFWSDGYTF
size: few; length: 15; J: TRBJ1-3; V: TRBV7-8; CDR3: CASSPRTGSGNTIYF
size: NA; length: 16; J: TRBJ1-6; V: TRBV5-1; CDR3: CASSLEAGQGSSPLHF
size: few; length: 15; J: TRBJ2-1; V: TRBV4-2; CDR3: CASSLEQGANNEQFF
size: few; length: 14; J: TRBJ1-5; V: TRBV25-1; CDR3: CASSKQGMEQPQHF
size: few; length: 16; J: TRBJ2-7; V: TRBV29-1; CDR3: CSVGGLAGVGSYEQYF
size: NA; length: 15; J: TRBJ2-7; V: TRBV20-1; CDR3: CSASPPGQGTYEQYF